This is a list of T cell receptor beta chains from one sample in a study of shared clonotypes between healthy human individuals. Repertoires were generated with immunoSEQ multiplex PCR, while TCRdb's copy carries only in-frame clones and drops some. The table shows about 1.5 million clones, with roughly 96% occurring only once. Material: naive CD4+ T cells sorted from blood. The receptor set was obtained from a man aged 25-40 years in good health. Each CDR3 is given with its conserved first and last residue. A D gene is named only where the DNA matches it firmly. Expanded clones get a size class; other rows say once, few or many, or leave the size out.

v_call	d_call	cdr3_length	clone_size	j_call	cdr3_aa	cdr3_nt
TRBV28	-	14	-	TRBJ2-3	CASTHPYAVDTQYF	TGTGCCAGCACCCACCCCTACGCTGTGGATACGCAGTATTTT
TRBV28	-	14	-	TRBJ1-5	CASRVGPYGQPQHF	TGTGCCAGCAGGGTTGGACCGTACGGACAGCCCCAGCATTTT
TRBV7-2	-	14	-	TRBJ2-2	CASSLVRDTGELFF	TGTGCCAGCAGCTTAGTTCGGGACACCGGGGAGCTGTTTTTT
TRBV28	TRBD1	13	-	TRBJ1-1	CASRTPGQGVAFF	TGTGCCAGCAGAACTCCGGGACAGGGTGTGGCTTTCTTT
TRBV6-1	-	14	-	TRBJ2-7	CASSEQAREDEQYF	TGTGCCAGCAGTGAACAGGCCAGGGAAGACGAGCAGTACTTC
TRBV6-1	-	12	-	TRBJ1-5	CASSGSNQPQHF	TGTGCCAGCAGTGGTAGCAATCAGCCCCAGCATTTT
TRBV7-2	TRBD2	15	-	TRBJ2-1	CASSLLLAAYNEQFF	TGTGCCAGCAGCTTACTACTAGCGGCCTACAATGAGCAGTTCTTC
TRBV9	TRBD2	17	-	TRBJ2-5	CASSVAPSGRAGETQYF	TGTGCCAGCAGCGTAGCTCCTAGCGGGAGGGCCGGCGAGACCCAGTACTTC
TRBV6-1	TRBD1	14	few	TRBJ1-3	CASRTPRGGNTIYF	TGTGCCAGCAGGACACCCAGGGGGGGGAACACCATATATTTT
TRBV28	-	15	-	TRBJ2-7	CASSLGPRPSDEQYF	TGTGCCAGCAGTTTAGGCCCTCGCCCTTCCGACGAGCAGTACTTC
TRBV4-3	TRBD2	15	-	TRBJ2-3	CASSQDAGREVTQYF	TGCGCCAGCAGCCAAGATGCGGGACGGGAGGTTACGCAGTATTTT
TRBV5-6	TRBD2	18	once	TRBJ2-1	CASSFVSGGTSGTREQFF	TGTGCCAGCAGCTTCGTCAGCGGGGGGACTAGCGGGACCCGCGAGCAGTTCTTC
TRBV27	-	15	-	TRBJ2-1	CASSFFSSGNNEQFF	TGTGCCAGCAGTTTTTTTTCGTCTGGGAACAATGAGCAGTTCTTC
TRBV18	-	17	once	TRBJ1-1	CASSPVKETASNTEAFF	TGTGCCAGCTCTCCTGTGAAGGAGACAGCATCGAACACTGAAGCTTTCTTT
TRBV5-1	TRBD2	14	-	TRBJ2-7	CASSQIRGDYEQYF	TGCGCCAGCAGCCAAATCCGGGGGGACTACGAGCAGTACTTC
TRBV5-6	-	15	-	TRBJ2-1	CASSLLPLPSYEQFF	TGTGCCAGCAGCTTGTTACCCCTACCAAGCTATGAGCAGTTCTTC
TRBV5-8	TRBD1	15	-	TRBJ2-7	CASSFGTGAPYEQYF	TGTGCCAGCAGCTTCGGGACAGGGGCCCCGTACGAGCAGTACTTC
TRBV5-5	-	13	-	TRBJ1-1	CASSRDPNTEAFF	TGTGCCAGCAGCCGGGACCCGAACACTGAAGCTTTCTTT
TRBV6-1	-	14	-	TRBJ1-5	CASRSPGQYQPQHF	TGTGCCAGCAGATCTCCGGGACAATATCAGCCCCAGCATTTT
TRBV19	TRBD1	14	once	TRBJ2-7	CASSKTGGRYEQYF	TGTGCCAGTAGTAAGACAGGGGGCCGGTACGAGCAGTACTTC
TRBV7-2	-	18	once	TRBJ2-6	CASTLYEGGWSGANVLTF	TGTGCCAGCACCCTTTATGAGGGGGGATGGTCTGGGGCCAACGTCCTGACTTTC
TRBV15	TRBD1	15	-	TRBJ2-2	CATSVDRAYPGELFF	TGTGCCACCAGCGTGGACAGGGCATACCCCGGGGAGCTGTTTTTT
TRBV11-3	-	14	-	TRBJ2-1	CASSYKHSYNEQFF	TGTGCCAGCAGCTACAAACACTCCTACAATGAGCAGTTCTTC
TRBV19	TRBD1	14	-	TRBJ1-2	CASSLLPGGSGYTF	TGTGCCAGTAGTCTCCTCCCAGGGGGCAGTGGCTACACCTTC
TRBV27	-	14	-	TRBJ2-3	CASSPRQFTDTQYF	TGTGCCAGCAGTCCCCGACAGTTCACAGATACGCAGTATTTT
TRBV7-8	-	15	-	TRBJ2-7	CASSLEVGHHYEQYF	TGTGCCAGCAGCTTAGAGGTAGGACACCACTACGAGCAGTACTTC
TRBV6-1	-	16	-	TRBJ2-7	CASSEAGPWLGSEQYF	TGTGCCAGCAGTGAAGCTGGTCCTTGGCTCGGGAGCGAGCAGTACTTC
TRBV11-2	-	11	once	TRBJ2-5	CASSARETQYF	TGTGCCAGCAGCGCCCGGGAGACCCAGTACTTC
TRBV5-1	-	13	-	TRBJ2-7	CASSGGQLYEQYF	TGCGCCAGCAGCGGTGGACAGCTCTACGAGCAGTACTTC
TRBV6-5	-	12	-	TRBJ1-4	CASSFPGEKLFF	TGTGCCAGCAGTTTCCCGGGGGAAAAACTGTTTTTT
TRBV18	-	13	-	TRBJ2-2	CASSPGLVGELFF	TGTGCCAGCTCTCCAGGCTTGGTCGGGGAGCTGTTTTTT
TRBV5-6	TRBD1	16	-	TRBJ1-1	CASSFFGQGVGAEAFF	TGTGCCAGCAGCTTCTTTGGGCAGGGGGTCGGCGCTGAAGCTTTCTTT
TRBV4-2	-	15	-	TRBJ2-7	CASSQEARDAYEQYF	TGTGCCAGCAGCCAAGAAGCCCGGGACGCCTACGAGCAGTACTTC
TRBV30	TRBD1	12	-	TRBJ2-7	CAWRTGGREQYF	TGTGCCTGGAGAACAGGGGGGCGCGAGCAGTACTTC
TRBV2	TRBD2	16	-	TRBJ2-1	CASSVSTSGSQLEQFF	TGTGCCAGCAGTGTATCAACTAGCGGGAGTCAGCTTGAGCAGTTCTTC
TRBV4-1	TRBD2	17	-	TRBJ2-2	CASSQDLTSANTGELFF	TGCGCCAGCAGCCAAGATCTGACTAGCGCGAACACCGGGGAGCTGTTTTTT
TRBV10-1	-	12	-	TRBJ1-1	CASSEVGPAAFF	TGCGCCAGCAGTGAGGTAGGGCCCGCAGCTTTCTTT
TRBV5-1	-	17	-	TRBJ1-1	CASSSFWGNKGNTEAFF	TGCGCCAGCAGCTCCTTTTGGGGGAATAAGGGGAACACTGAAGCTTTCTTT
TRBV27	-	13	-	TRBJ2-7	CASSRAPASEQYF	TGTGCCAGTTCTCGGGCCCCGGCCAGCGAGCAGTACTTC
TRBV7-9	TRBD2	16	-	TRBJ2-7	CASSLVLAGDTYEQYF	TGTGCCAGCAGCTTAGTTTTAGCGGGAGATACTTACGAGCAGTACTTC
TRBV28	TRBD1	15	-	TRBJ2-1	CASEALQQGNNEQFF	TGTGCCAGCGAGGCACTACAACAGGGGAACAATGAGCAGTTCTTC
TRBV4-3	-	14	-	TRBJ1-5	CASSQQTRNQPQHF	TGCGCCAGCAGCCAACAGACCCGAAATCAGCCCCAGCATTTT
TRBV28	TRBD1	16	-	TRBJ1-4	CASRKRSWTGGEKLFF	TGTGCCAGCAGAAAAAGGTCCTGGACAGGGGGTGAAAAACTGTTTTTT